The 7 T cell receptor beta chains presented below share a single source sample, sequenced in a study of shared clonotypes between healthy human individuals. The protocol was immunoSEQ multiplex PCR, while the TCRdb copy is restricted to in-frame clones and leaves out a portion. In the table there are over a million clones, around 97% of which are singletons. Sequencing was done on a sample of naive CD4+ T cells sorted from blood. Described subset: CD45RA+ positively selected. The receptors come from a man aged 25 to 40 in good health.

J is TRBJ2-7 and V is TRBV2; no reliable D call. V lost 4 bases and J 3 bases, leaving 10 bases between the germline ends. Germline values: CDR1 SNHLY, CDR2 FYNNEI. The CDR3 has 13 residues. The CDR3 sequence is CASSAAANYEQYF. The DNA of the CDR3 is TGTGCCAGCAGTGCTGCAGCGAACTACGAGCAGTACTTC.

Here the CDR3 DNA reads TGTGCCATCAGTGAGCCGGGCCGCACAGATACGCAGTATTTT. Encoded protein: CAISEPGRTDTQYF. The chain has TRBV10-3 and TRBJ2-3; D uncertain. The CDR3 has 14 residues. Trimming cost V 2 bases and J 1 base, with 7 bases left between them. Germline loops: CDR1 ENHRY, CDR2 SYGVKD.

CDR3 residues: CASSKNLGLAGETVYNEQFF. The CDR3 DNA reads TGTGCCAGCAGCAAGAACCTAGGACTAGCGGGAGAGACGGTTTACAATGAGCAGTTCTTC. The J gene is TRBJ2-1, the V gene TRBV7-3, with 13 positions matching TRBD2. The V segment lost 5 bases and the J segment 4 bases; nucleotides outside the gene matches: 17. Germline V lookup: CDR1 SGHTA, CDR2 FQGTGA. The CDR3 is 20 residues long.

In regard to this clone: In the same sample, other DNA sequences code for this CDR3. The V and J genes are TRBV19 and TRBJ2-6, with D unresolved. Germline V gene lookup returns CDR1 LNHDA and CDR2 SQIVND (reference sequence). The CDR3 consists of 13 residues. V was cut by 6 bases and J by 0 bases, with 3 bases left in between. DNA of the CDR3: TGTGCCAGTAGAACCTCTGGGGCCAACGTCCTGACTTTC. Translating gives CASRTSGANVLTF.

The rearrangement uses TRBV28 and TRBJ2-6, with D possibly TRBD2 on 5 matching bases. Trimming took off 6 bases at V and 0 bases at J, with 15 bases between the two ends. The CDR3 runs to 17 residues. The V gene's germline CDR1 is MDHEN and CDR2 SYDVKM. The CDR3 region has the DNA TGTGCCAGCAGCCCCGAGGGCCCCCGCTCTGGGGCCAACGTCCTGACTTTC. Its protein product is CASSPEGPRSGANVLTF.

V gene TRBV5-4 combines with J gene TRBJ2-5; 9 bases fit TRBD1. CDR1 and CDR2 from the germline V gene are SGHNT and YYREEE (reference sequence). The CDR3 runs 13 residues. The J segment lost 5 bases and the V segment lost 4 bases, leaving 3 bases of the junction unmatched. CDR3 coding DNA: TGTGCCAGCAGCGGGACAGGGAGGGAGACCCAGTACTTC. Translating gives CASSGTGRETQYF.

The chain couples TRBV11-3 to TRBJ2-1, with D possibly matching TRBD2 (6 bases). This CDR3 spans 11 amino acids. V dropped 3 bases and J dropped 12 bases, with 9 bases sitting between them. The germline gives CDR1 SGHNT, CDR2 YENEEA. The CDR3 spells CASSFWDLQFF. CDR3 coding DNA: TGTGCCAGCAGCTTTTGGGACTTGCAGTTCTTC. Combining the CDR3 with reference TRBV11-3 and TRBJ2-1 gives the whole variable domain EAGVVQSPRYKIIEKKQPVAFWCNPISGHNTLYWYLQNLGQGPELLIRYENEEAVDDSQLPKDRFSAERLKGVDSTLKIQPAELGDSAVYLCASSFWDLQFFGPGTRLTVL.